This entry is about one T cell receptor beta chain. The data belong to a study of cytomegalovirus exposure and HLA in healthy donors. Study-wide background: For the 300 to 400 genotyped donors, approximately 82% fell within the Caucasian-associated ancestry cluster.

Both 60 Vbeta primers and 13 Jbeta primers went into the PCR. Repertoires were generated with immunoSEQ multiplex PCR, while TCRdb's copy carries only in-frame clones and drops some. Its table records approximately 150,000 clones. Trimming took 4 bases from V and 11 from J; bases not matched to a gene: 13. The CDR3 consists of 15 residues. CDR1 and CDR2 from the germline V gene are LNHDA and SQIVND (reference sequence). This clonotype was obtained from a woman aged 50 to 60 in good health and CMV-seronegative. The specimen was PBMCs. J is TRBJ1-4 and V is TRBV19, with TRBD1 matching 7 bases. The CDR3 reads CASSTDGTDPRKLFF. CDR3 nucleotides: TGTGCCAGTAGTACCGACGGGACAGACCCAAGGAAACTGTTTTTT. Supplemented by reference TRBV19 and TRBJ1-4, the full variable domain reads DGGITQSPKYLFRKEGQNVTLSCEQNLNHDAMYWYRQDPGQGLRLIYYSQIVNDFQKGDIAEGYSVSREKKESFPLTVTSAQKNPTAFYLCASSTDGTDPRKLFFGSGTQLSVL.